The TCR beta chain described here comes from a study of shared clonotypes between healthy human individuals. This clone was seen just once. The antigen is unknown. TCRdb keeps only in-frame clones here, not all; method: immunoSEQ multiplex PCR. The sample carries roughly 1 million clones, around three quarters recorded once. The CDR3 length is 14 residues. V was cut by 1 base and J by 3 bases, with 7 bases left in between. Per the germline V gene, CDR1 is MDHEN and CDR2 is SYDVKM. Study-wide points: Sequencing depth was expected to influence donor clonotype sharing. Sampling was confined to blood; repertoires within tissues likely differ. Non-shared clonotypes had lower generation probabilities than clonotypes shared by all four sorted-subset donors.

The clonotype comes from a man between 18 and 35 years old in good health. Some clones in this sample may be carry-over from other donors' samples. The V gene is TRBV28, the J gene TRBJ1-3; no definite D call. Sequencing was carried out using memory CD4+ T cells from PBMCs. Subset defined: CD45RA-negative fraction. The DNA of the CDR3 is TGTGCCAGCAGTTTATCCTGGGTTGGAAACACCATATATTTT. Translation gives CASSLSWVGNTIYF.